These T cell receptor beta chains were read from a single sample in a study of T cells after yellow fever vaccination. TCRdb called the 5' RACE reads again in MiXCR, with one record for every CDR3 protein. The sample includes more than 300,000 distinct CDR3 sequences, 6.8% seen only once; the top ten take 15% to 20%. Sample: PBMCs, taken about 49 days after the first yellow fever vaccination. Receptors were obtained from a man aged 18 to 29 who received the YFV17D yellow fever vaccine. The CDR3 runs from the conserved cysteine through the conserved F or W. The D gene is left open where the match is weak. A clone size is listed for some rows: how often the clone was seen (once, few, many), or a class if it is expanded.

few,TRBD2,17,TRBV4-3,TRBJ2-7,TGCGCCAGCAGCCAAGTGATCGGAGCGGGGGTACCCTACGAGCAGTACTTC,CASSQVIGAGVPYEQYF
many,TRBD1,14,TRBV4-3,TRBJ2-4,TGCGCCAGCAGCCAAGAAACAGGGGCCCACATTCAGTACTTC,CASSQETGAHIQYF
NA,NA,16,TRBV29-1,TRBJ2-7,TGCAGCGTTGAAGGGTCAGACAATTCCCGGGACTACGAGCAGTACTTC,CSVEGSDNSRDYEQYF
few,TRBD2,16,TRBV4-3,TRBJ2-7,TGCGCCAGCAGCCAAGCTCTAGCGGGGTCTTCCTCCGAGCAGTACTTC,CASSQALAGSSSEQYF
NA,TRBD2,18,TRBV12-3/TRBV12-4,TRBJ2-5,TGTGCCAGCAGTCGGCATAAGGGACTAGCGGGCGGTCAAGAGACCCAGTACTTC,CASSRHKGLAGGQETQYF
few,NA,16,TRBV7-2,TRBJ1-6,TGTGCCAGCAGCTTAGGAGTAGGGGCCTACCATTCACCCCTCCACTTT,CASSLGVGAYHSPLHF
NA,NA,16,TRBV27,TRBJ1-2,TGTGCCAGCAGTTTAAGAAGGGCCATGAGGGACTATGGCTACACCTTC,CASSLRRAMRDYGYTF
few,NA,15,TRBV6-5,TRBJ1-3,TGTGCCAGCAGTTCGTCCACGGGGGGGCGAAACACCATATATTTT,CASSSSTGGRNTIYF
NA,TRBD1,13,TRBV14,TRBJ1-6,TGTGCCAGCAGCCTCGGACAGGGGGGAACCCTCCACTTT,CASSLGQGGTLHF
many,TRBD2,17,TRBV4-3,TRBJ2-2,TGCGCCAGCAGCCAAGAATCGGGGGGGCTTTTGGGCGGGGAGCTGTTTTTT,CASSQESGGLLGGELFF
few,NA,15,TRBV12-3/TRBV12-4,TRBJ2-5,TGTGCCAGCAGTTTAGCGCTAGGATACCAAGAGACCCAGTACTTC,CASSLALGYQETQYF
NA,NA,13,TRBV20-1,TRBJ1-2,TGCAGTGCTGGGGACGGGAGTAACTATGGCTACACCTTC,CSAGDGSNYGYTF
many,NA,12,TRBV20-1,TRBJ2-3,TGCAGTGCTAGAGATGGTCGAGATACGCAGTATTTT,CSARDGRDTQYF
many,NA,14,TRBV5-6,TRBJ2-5,TGTGCCAGCAGCTTCGGGACTCCGGAAGAGACCCAGTACTTC,CASSFGTPEETQYF
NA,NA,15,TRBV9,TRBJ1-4,TGTGCCAGCAGCCCAAGGGGGTATGGGAATGAAAAACTGTTTTTT,CASSPRGYGNEKLFF
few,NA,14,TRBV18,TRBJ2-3,TGTGCCAGCTCACCATCGAGGCCCACAGATACGCAGTATTTT,CASSPSRPTDTQYF
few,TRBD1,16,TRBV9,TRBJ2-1,TGTGCCAGCAGCGTAGGTTGGGGACAGGGCTACAATGAGCAGTTCTTC,CASSVGWGQGYNEQFF
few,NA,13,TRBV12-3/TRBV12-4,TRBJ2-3,TGTGCCAGCAGACTTGGGACTTTAGATACGCAGTATTTT,CASRLGTLDTQYF
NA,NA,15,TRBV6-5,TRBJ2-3,TGTGCCAGCAGTTACTGGGGCAGGGGCACAGATACGCAGTATTTT,CASSYWGRGTDTQYF
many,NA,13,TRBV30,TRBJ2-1,TGTGCCTGGTCCCGGGAGTCCTACAATGAGCAGTTCTTC,CAWSRESYNEQFF
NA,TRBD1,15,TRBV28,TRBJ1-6,TGTGCCAGCAGTCCCCGTGGAGGGGGCTATTCACCCCTCCACTTT,CASSPRGGGYSPLHF
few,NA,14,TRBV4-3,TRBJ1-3,TGCGCCAGCAGCCAAGATCGGAATGGAAACACCATATATTTT,CASSQDRNGNTIYF
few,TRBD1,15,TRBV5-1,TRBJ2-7,TGCGCCAGCAGCTTAGGACAGGTCGGTTGGGGAGAGCAGTACTTC,CASSLGQVGWGEQYF
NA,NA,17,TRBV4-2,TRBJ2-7,TGTGCCAGCAGCCAGACGGGTCTCAGGGTGGCCACCTACGAGCAGTACTTC,CASSQTGLRVATYEQYF
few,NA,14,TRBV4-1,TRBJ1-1,TGCGCCAGCAGCCAGATACAGGGAAATACTGAAGCTTTCTTT,CASSQIQGNTEAFF
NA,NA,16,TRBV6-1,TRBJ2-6,TGTGCCAGCAGCCACAGGGATCTGTCTGGGGCCAACGTCCTGACTTTC,CASSHRDLSGANVLTF
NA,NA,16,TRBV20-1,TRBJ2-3,TGCAGTGCTAGAGATCCCGCGTCTCTGGGTTTCGATACGCAGTATTTT,CSARDPASLGFDTQYF
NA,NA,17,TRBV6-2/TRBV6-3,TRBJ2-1,TGTGCCAGTTCTTATCCATTTGGGACCTCAGCCTACAATGAGCAGTTCTTC,CASSYPFGTSAYNEQFF
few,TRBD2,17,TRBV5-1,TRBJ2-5,TGCGCCAGCAGCACTGGACTAGCGGGGAGATTCCAAGAGACCCAGTACTTC,CASSTGLAGRFQETQYF
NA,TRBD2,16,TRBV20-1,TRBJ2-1,TGCAGTGCTAGGGATCCCCTAGCGGGGGGGCCCAATGAGCAGTTCTTC,CSARDPLAGGPNEQFF
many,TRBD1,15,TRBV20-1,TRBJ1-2,TGCAGTGCTCCCCTTAAGGACAGGGGCCTCTATGGCTACACCTTC,CSAPLKDRGLYGYTF
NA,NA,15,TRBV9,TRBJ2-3,TGTGCCAGCAGCGTATTCGGGGGCAACACAGATACGCAGTATTTT,CASSVFGGNTDTQYF
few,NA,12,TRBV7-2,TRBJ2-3,TGTGCCAGCGGCCGGGGGCCGGATCGGCAGTATTTT,CASGRGPDRQYF
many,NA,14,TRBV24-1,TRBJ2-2,TGTGCCACCAGTGACAGGGAGAACACCGGGGAGCTGTTTTTT,CATSDRENTGELFF
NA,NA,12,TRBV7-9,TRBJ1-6,TGTGCCAGCAGCTTTCATAATTCACCCCTCCACTTT,CASSFHNSPLHF
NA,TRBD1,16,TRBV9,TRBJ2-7,TGTGCCAGCAGCGCGACCGGGACAGGGGGAATGTATGAGCAGTACTTC,CASSATGTGGMYEQYF
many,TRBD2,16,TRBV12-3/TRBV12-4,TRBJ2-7,TGTGCCAGCAGCTCCCCGCGGACTAGCGGGGGGGGGGAGCAGTACTTC,CASSSPRTSGGGEQYF
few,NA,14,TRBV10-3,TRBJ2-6,TGTGCCATCAGTAACCACTCTGGGGCCAACGTCCTGACTTTC,CAISNHSGANVLTF
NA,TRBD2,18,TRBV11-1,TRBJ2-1,TGTGCCAGCATTAGGGGACTAGCGGGGGGGAGCTCCTACAATGAGCAGTTCTTC,CASIRGLAGGSSYNEQFF
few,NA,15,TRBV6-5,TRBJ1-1,TGTGCCAGCAGTTTTTTGGAGCCGTGGAACACTGAAGCTTTCTTT,CASSFLEPWNTEAFF
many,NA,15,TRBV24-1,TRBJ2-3,TGTGCCACCAGTGATTTGAGGGACCGAGGAGATACGCAGTATTTT,CATSDLRDRGDTQYF
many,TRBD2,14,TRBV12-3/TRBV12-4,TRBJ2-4,TGTGCCAGCAGTTTGGGAGGGGCCAAAAACATTCAGTACTTC,CASSLGGAKNIQYF
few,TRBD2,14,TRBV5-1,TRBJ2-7,TGCGCCAGCAGGGAAGGAGCGGGACTGCTCGAGCAGTACTTC,CASREGAGLLEQYF
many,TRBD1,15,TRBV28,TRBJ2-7,TGTGCCAGCAGTTTTTACCGAGGGGGCTCCGACGAGCAGTACTTC,CASSFYRGGSDEQYF
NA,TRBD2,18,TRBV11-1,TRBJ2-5,TGTGCCAGCAGCCCGACGACTAGCGGGGGGTTTTTGACGGAGACCCAGTACTTC,CASSPTTSGGFLTETQYF
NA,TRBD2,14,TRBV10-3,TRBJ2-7,TGTGCCATCAGTGAGCCCCGCGGGGGCTACGAGCAGTACTTC,CAISEPRGGYEQYF